One sample yielded the 25 T cell receptor beta chains listed below, sequenced in a study of spatial heterogeneity in lung cancer. One entry per CDR3 protein results from TCRdb running MiXCR on the 5' RACE reads. This table has 24,000 or so distinct CDR3 sequences, 3% to 3.5% appearing once. Documented time point: sample taken at primary tumor resection. Frozen PBMC, nontumor lung or tumor provided whole RNA, which was sequenced unsorted. The sample here was PBMCs, taken at surgery. The receptors come from a female donor with early-stage non-small cell lung cancer.

This clonotype was counted at least ten times. The chain links TRBV5-1 to TRBJ2-5, with 8 bases fitting TRBD2. J gave up 6 bases and V 4 bases, and 5 bases lay outside the gene matches. The CDR3 extends over 13 amino acids. Germline assignment: CDR1 SGHRS and CDR2 YFSETQ. The CDR3 spells CASSKGLDQTQYF. CDR3 sequence (DNA): TGCGCCAGCAGCAAGGGACTAGATCAGACCCAGTACTTC. The whole variable domain, remainder taken from reference TRBV5-1 and TRBJ2-5, is KAGVTQTPRYLIKTRGQQVTLSCSPISGHRSVSWYQQTPGQGLQFLFEYFSETQRNKGNFPGRFSGRQFSNSRSEMNVSTLELGDSALYLCASSKGLDQTQYFGPGTRLLVL.

This clonotype has ten or more counts. The chain is built from TRBV6-5 and TRBJ2-1, with D maybe TRBD2 (5 bases). Trimming shortened V by 3 bases and J by 0 bases, and 21 bases separated the two germline ends. The CDR3 consists of 19 residues. Germline CDR1 and CDR2: MNHEY and SVGAGI. The CDR3: CASSYTPGSTWSSYNEQFF. DNA of the CDR3: TGTGCCAGCAGTTATACCCCGGGGTCTACCTGGAGCTCCTACAATGAGCAGTTCTTC.

The chain links TRBV10-3 to TRBJ1-3; D remains ambiguous. V was clipped by 6 bases and J by 0 bases, with 6 bases between them. CDR3 length: 13 residues. In germline, CDR1 is ENHRY, CDR2 SYGVKD. CDR3 sequence: CAIRDNSGNTIYF. DNA of the CDR3: TGTGCCATCAGAGATAACTCTGGAAACACCATATATTTT.

This clonotype was detected many times. J is TRBJ1-1 and V is TRBV7-9; D may be TRBD1 (5 bases). Trimming cost V 1 base and J 5 bases, with 11 bases left between them. Germline V CDR1 and CDR2: SEHNR, FQNEAQ (reference sequence). CDR3 size: 14 residues. The CDR3 protein is CASSLGLTGTEAFF. DNA for the CDR3: TGTGCCAGCAGCTTAGGCCTTACAGGAACTGAAGCTTTCTTT.

Ten or more counts support this clonotype. The chain couples TRBV27 to TRBJ2-7, with no clear D. The V end lost 6 bases, the J end lost 3 bases, and 12 bases lay between the germline ends. Germline CDR1 MNHEY, CDR2 SMNVEV (reference sequence). The CDR3 has 13 residues. CDR3 DNA sequence: TGTGCCAGCAGAACCGGGTCGAACTACGAGCAGTACTTC. This codes for CASRTGSNYEQYF.

Sample share makes this clonotype medium-sized. This chain's CDR3 is CSVTGGPSYNEQFF. CDR3 nucleotides: TGCAGCGTTACGGGAGGGCCGTCCTACAATGAGCAGTTCTTC. This chain uses TRBV29-1 with TRBJ2-1; 8 bases line up with TRBD2. The V and J ends lost 5 bases and 1 base, in that order; junction bases with no gene match: 4. This CDR3 region has 14 residues. CDR1 SQVTM and CDR2 ANQGSEA come from the germline V gene.

In this sample, this clonotype turned up many times. The chain joins TRBV7-6 to TRBJ2-3; D is unresolved. Germline values: CDR1 SGHVS, CDR2 FNYEAQ. The CDR3 totals 16 residues. V dropped 5 bases and J dropped 6 bases, with 21 bases sitting between them. The CDR3 sequence: CASSMRLGSTPDTQYF. The CDR3 DNA reads TGTGCCAGCAGCATGAGATTGGGGTCCACCCCCGATACGCAGTATTTT.

This clonotype was counted many times. CDR3 coding DNA: TGTGCCAGCAGTTTAGACGGGTGGAGCTCCTACGAGCAGTACTTC. The encoded protein is CASSLDGWSSYEQYF. The chain joins TRBV12-3 or TRBV12-4 to TRBJ2-7; D uncertain. The CDR3 is 15 residues long. Trimming removed 1 base at V and 0 bases at J, with 10 bases between.

There are many counts of this clonotype. The chain carries TRBV2 and TRBJ2-1; TRBD2 matches at 9 bases. Germline trimming cut 7 bases from V and 5 bases from J; bases unmatched to any gene: 9. The CDR3 is 15 residues long. Germline V gene data show CDR1 as SNHLY and CDR2 as FYNNEI. As DNA, the CDR3 is TGTGCCAGCACCTTGGGGGCTAGCGGGAACAATGAGCAGTTCTTC. This translates into CASTLGASGNNEQFF.

This clonotype is termed medium-sized. This chain connects TRBV27 to TRBJ2-5; the match to TRBD1 covers 10 bases. The CDR3 covers 16 residues. CDR1 is MNHEY and CDR2 is SMNVEV in the germline V gene (reference sequence). Trimming took 4 bases from V and 0 from J; bases not matched to a gene: 5. In DNA, the CDR3 is TGTGCCAGCAGTTCATCCGGGACAGGGGACCAAGAGACCCAGTACTTC. The encoded protein is CASSSSGTGDQETQYF.

This clonotype has a handful of counts. This chain's CDR3 is CASSQGTARANYNEQFF. The CDR3 DNA reads as TGTGCCAGCAGCCAAGGAACGGCCCGAGCGAATTACAATGAGCAGTTCTTC. The chain links TRBV4-2 to TRBJ2-1; D is unresolved. This CDR3 has 17 residues. V was shortened by 1 base and J by 4 bases, with 17 bases between the two germline ends. From germline, CDR1 is LGHNA and CDR2 YNFKEQ.

This clonotype was counted at least ten times. This chain connects TRBV7-9 to TRBJ2-3; no reliable D call. This CDR3 has 14 residues. Germline V CDR1 and CDR2: SEHNR, FQNEAQ (reference sequence). V was pared by 4 bases and J by 0 bases, with 8 bases between. In nucleotides, the CDR3 is TGTGCCAGCAGCTCTATGACTAGCACAGATACGCAGTATTTT. Encoded protein: CASSSMTSTDTQYF. Supplemented by reference TRBV7-9 and TRBJ2-3, the full variable domain reads DTGVSQNPRHKITKRGQNVTFRCDPISEHNRLYWYRQTLGQGPEFLTYFQNEAQLEKSRLLSDRFSAERPKGSFSTLEIQRTEQGDSAMYLCASSSMTSTDTQYFGPGTRLTVL.

This clonotype was counted at least ten times. CDR3 sequence (DNA): TGTGCCAGCAGTTACCCCGGGACACCTGACGTTGTGTACTTC. This translates into CASSYPGTPDVVYF. The chain recombines TRBV6-5 with TRBJ2-7; weak D call: TRBD1 (6 bases). CDR1 is MNHEY, CDR2 SVGAGI, per germline. CDR3 size: 14 residues. V dropped 2 bases and J dropped 12 bases, with 20 bases sitting between them.

By share, this clonotype counts as medium-sized. V usage is TRBV9 and J usage is TRBJ2-2; no clear D. This CDR3 has 17 residues. Trimming cost V 0 bases and J 8 bases, with 20 bases left between them. Germline V gene sequence: CDR1 SGDLS, CDR2 YYNGEE. CDR3 region: CASSVAPGRTKRGELFF. CDR3 DNA: TGTGCCAGCAGCGTAGCCCCCGGCAGGACGAAAAGAGGGGAGCTGTTTTTT. Based on the CDR3 plus reference TRBV9 and TRBJ2-2, the full variable domain is DSGVTQTPKHLITATGQRVTLRCSPRSGDLSVYWYQQSLDQGLQFLIQYYNGEERAKGNILERFSAQQFPDLHSELNLSSLELGDSALYFCASSVAPGRTKRGELFFGEGSRLTVL.

This clonotype showed up many times. The chain links TRBV29-1 to TRBJ2-3, with D uncertain. The germline CDR1 and CDR2 sequences are SQVTM and ANQGSEA. The germline V and J ends were trimmed by 7 bases and 5 bases, with 13 bases remaining between them. This CDR3 has 12 amino acids. CDR3 sequence: CSARGGLDTQYF. The CDR3 bases are TGCAGCGCCCGCGGCGGCCTAGATACGCAGTATTTT.

At least ten counts were recorded for this clonotype. This sequence joins TRBV19 and TRBJ2-3; D is possibly TRBD1 (6 bases). The CDR3 covers 15 residues. CDR1 is LNHDA, CDR2 SQIVND, per germline (reference sequence). Trimming removed 5 bases from V and 0 bases from J, with 12 bases in between. CDR3 in DNA: TGTGCCAGTAGTCCAGACAGGTCGAGCACAGATACGCAGTATTTT. Its protein is CASSPDRSSTDTQYF.

This clonotype was observed many times. The rearrangement links TRBV5-1 to TRBJ2-1, with TRBD1 identical over 8 bases. Trimming took 4 bases from V and 5 from J; bases not matched to a gene: 11. Germline CDR1 SGHRS, CDR2 YFSETQ. CDR3 length: 16 residues. CDR3 residues: CASSPALQGAHNEQFF. The CDR3 region has the DNA TGCGCCAGCAGCCCGGCTCTGCAGGGGGCTCACAATGAGCAGTTCTTC.

At least ten counts were recorded for this clonotype. This sequence joins TRBV20-1 and TRBJ2-1; D gene uncertain. Germline V gene data show CDR1 as DFQATT and CDR2 as SNEGSKA (reference sequence). Trimming stripped 5 bases from V and 0 bases from J, with 11 bases between. This CDR3 region has 14 residues. CDR3 bases: TGCAGTGCTGAGGACCCGGGCTCCTACAATGAGCAGTTCTTC. Amino acid sequence: CSAEDPGSYNEQFF.

This clonotype was recorded at least ten times. The chain employs TRBV6-1 and TRBJ1-5; D ambiguous. CDR1 MNHNS and CDR2 SASEGT come from the germline V gene. The CDR3 consists of 15 residues. Deletions cut 6 bases from V and 0 bases from J, with 12 bases between. The DNA for the CDR3 is TGTGCCAGCAGCCTACAGATTTATAGCAATCAGCCCCAGCATTTT. It encodes CASSLQIYSNQPQHF.

This clonotype has at least ten counts. CDR3 DNA: TGCGCCAGCAGCTTAGGACCAGGGGGCTTTGAAGCTTTCTTT. Translated, it gives CASSLGPGGFEAFF. This chain uses TRBV5-1 with TRBJ1-1; 8 positions match TRBD1. CDR3 size: 14 residues. CDR1 and CDR2 from the germline V gene are SGHRS and YFSETQ. The junction had 7 bases not matched to a gene; V was cut back by 2 bases and J by 7 bases.

This clonotype was seen once. Since a much larger clone is just one base distant, this may be a read error. V and J are TRBV25-1 and TRBJ2-7, with TRBD2 as a possible D gene (6 bases). V lost 1 base to trimming and J lost 2 bases, with 12 bases between them. The germline CDR1 and CDR2 sequences are MGHDK and SYGVNS. The CDR3 is made up of 15 amino acids. CDR3 bases: TGTGCCAGCAGTGAATCGGGCGGGAAAGCCTACGAGCAGTACTTC. Protein product: CASSESGGKAYEQYF.

This clonotype appeared many times. The genes are TRBV7-9 and TRBJ2-3, with TRBD2 identical over 13 bases. Trimming cost V 5 bases and J 3 bases; bases outside gene matches: 5. The germline CDR1 and CDR2 sequences are SEHNR and FQNEAQ (reference sequence). CDR3 length: 16 amino acids. The CDR3 loop reads CASSARTSGSTDTQYF. CDR3 nucleotide sequence: TGTGCCAGCAGCGCCCGGACTAGCGGGAGTACAGATACGCAGTATTTT.

This clonotype showed up many times. The chain has TRBV23-1 and TRBJ2-7; TRBD2 matches at 9 bases. TRBV23-1 is recorded as an ORF, its role being uncertain. The CDR3 runs to 17 residues. Trimming at V came to 2 bases and at J to 6 bases, leaving 14 bases not matched to a gene. The DNA of the CDR3 is TGCGCCAGCAGTCAAAGGGGCGGCGCGGGAGGGCCGGGCGAGCAGTACTTC. This sequence encodes CASSQRGGAGGPGEQYF.

The chain couples TRBV20-1 to TRBJ1-6; no firm D call. The germline CDR1 and CDR2 sequences are DFQATT and SNEGSKA (reference sequence). The CDR3 is 12 amino acids. Trimming took off 0 bases at V and 10 bases at J, with 7 bases between the two ends. The CDR3 sequence is CSAREQISPLHF. As DNA, the CDR3 is TGCAGTGCTAGAGAGCAGATATCACCCCTCCACTTT.

This clonotype occurred a few times. The genes are TRBV13 and TRBJ2-7; 10 bases line up with TRBD2. CDR1 is PRHDT and CDR2 is FYEKMQ in the germline V gene (reference sequence). The CDR3 has 15 amino acids. V lost 1 base, J lost 3 bases, and 3 bases stayed unmatched. The CDR3 spells CASSLEPSGGYEQYF. The CDR3 nucleotides are TGTGCCAGCAGCTTAGAGCCTAGCGGGGGCTACGAGCAGTACTTC.